The T cell receptor beta chain under discussion was sequenced for a study of shared clonotypes between healthy human individuals. Looking at the study overall: For every donor, three CD4 naive, three CD4 memory, two CD8 naive and one CD8 memory plates were used.

CDR3 length equals 14 residues. Per germline, CDR1 SEHNR and CDR2 FQNEAQ (reference sequence). The ends were cut back, 6 bases at V and 2 bases at J, with 10 bases in the middle. Concerning this clone itself: Its target is not known.

The study, taken as a whole, reports: There were few donors, and this limited the genetic and exposure-history diversity represented. The generation probabilities recorded for non-shared clonotypes fell below those of clonotypes shared by all four donors.

Generated by immunoSEQ multiplex PCR, the TCRdb table keeps only in-frame clones and is missing some. The sample includes 800,000 to 1,200,000 clones, 70% to 80% seen only once; the top ten take 0.52%. The origin of this receptor is a young man in good health. Some clones in this sample may be carry-over from other donors' samples. The chain uses TRBV7-9 and TRBJ1-4, with D unresolved. Input material: memory CD4+ T cells from PBMCs. Specified subset: CD45RA-negative fraction. The CDR3 protein is CASSREVTNEKLFF. In DNA form, the CDR3 reads TGTGCCAGCAGTAGGGAGGTGACTAATGAAAAACTGTTTTTT.